This T cell receptor (beta chain) derives from a study of OX40 agonist ivuxolimab in advanced cancers. The germline CDR1 and CDR2 sequences are SGHTS and YDEGEE. V lost 4 bases and J lost 1, with 21 bases in between. This CDR3 contains 17 residues. The data were produced by immunoSEQ multiplex PCR, yet TCRdb's version contains in-frame clones alone and is incomplete. The data hold more than 45,000 clones, with 80% to 90% observed a single time. The clonotype was recovered from an adult with an advanced solid tumor such as melanoma, head and neck, liver or kidney cancer. This rearrangement joins TRBV5-8 to TRBJ2-7, with a possible D match to TRBD1 (7 bases). The specimen comprised CD4+ or CD8+ T cells sorted from blood, sampled in a trial of the OX40 agonist ivuxolimab. CDR3 in DNA: TGTGCCAGCAGCCTGACAGGGACTGGAATTTCATCCTACGAGCAGTACTTC. This codes for CASSLTGTGISSYEQYF. The full variable domain, in which reference TRBV5-8 and TRBJ2-7 provide the parts outside the CDR3, is EAGVTQSPTHLIKTRGQQATLRCSPISGHTSVYWYQQALGLGLQFLLWYDEGEERNRGNFPPRFSGRQFPNYSSELNVNALELEDSALYLCASSLTGTGISSYEQYFGPGTRLTVT.